Listed here are 22 T cell receptor beta chains from one sample, sequenced in a study of blood T cell repertoires in COVID-19. The assay was immunoSEQ multiplex PCR, and TCRdb's table has in-frame clones only and misses some. This sample has approximately 170,000 clones; 70% to 90% occur once, and the top ten carry 4.5% to 7.5%. The sample comprised PBMCs or T cells enriched from blood (not recorded which). Every receptor here comes from a man in his forties who had recovered from COVID-19.

This chain joins TRBV27 and TRBJ1-1; 7 bases are shared with TRBD1. Germline lookup yields CDR1 MNHEY and CDR2 SMNVEV (reference sequence). This CDR3 spans 14 amino acids. J lost 3 bases, V lost 6 bases, and 7 bases had no gene match. The CDR3 is CASRYNTGDTEAFF. CDR3 coding DNA: TGTGCCAGCAGATATAACACAGGGGACACTGAAGCTTTCTTT.

The chain joins TRBV7-2 to TRBJ1-2, with a tentative D call TRBD1 (6 bases). The CDR3 loop spans 16 amino acids. The V and J ends lost 2 bases and 3 bases respectively, with 16 bases between them. Germline CDR1 is SGHTA and CDR2 is FQGNSA. This CDR3 reads CASSLSTVGGDYGYTF. DNA for the CDR3: TGTGCCAGCAGCTTATCCACGGTAGGGGGGGACTATGGCTACACCTTC.

The chain links TRBV6-1 to TRBJ2-5; TRBD2 might be the D (6 bases). Germline values: CDR1 MNHNS, CDR2 SASEGT. V gave up 3 bases and J gave up 1 base, with 9 bases separating them. The CDR3 loop spans 14 amino acids. CDR3 sequence (DNA): TGTGCCAGCAGTGACGGACTATTCCAAGAGACCCAGTACTTC. Its translation: CASSDGLFQETQYF.

This sequence joins TRBV9 and TRBJ1-2; D is unresolved. Trimming stripped 0 bases from V and 5 bases from J, with 14 bases between. The CDR3 sequence is 15 residues long. Per the germline V gene, CDR1 is SGDLS and CDR2 is YYNGEE. CDR3 nucleotides: TGTGCCAGCAGCGTAGAGGAGGGAACTGCTTATGGCTACACCTTC. Translation: CASSVEEGTAYGYTF.

In the case of this clone: The same CDR3 can be traced to other DNA sequences in this sample. This chain links TRBV12-3 or TRBV12-4 with TRBJ1-2; weak D call: TRBD1 (6 bases). V dropped 3 bases and J dropped 4 bases, with 9 bases sitting between them. The length of the CDR3 is 13 residues. The CDR3 here is CASSFGQSYGYTF. The CDR3 nucleotides are TGTGCCAGCAGTTTCGGACAGAGCTATGGCTACACCTTC.

The rearrangement uses TRBV4-2 and TRBJ2-5; TRBD2 matches at 8 bases. CDR1 is LGHNA, CDR2 YNFKEQ, per germline. Germline trimming cut 0 bases from V and 1 base from J; bases unmatched to any gene: 7. The CDR3 runs to 17 residues. The DNA of the CDR3 is TGTGCCAGCAGCCAAGATACTACGGGGGGGACCCAAGAGACCCAGTACTTC. Its translation is CASSQDTTGGTQETQYF.

V is TRBV4-1 and J is TRBJ1-2; D is perhaps TRBD1 (5 bases). This CDR3 spans 15 amino acids. Per the germline V gene, CDR1 is MGHRA and CDR2 is YSYEKL. V lost 1 base and J 3 bases, leaving 12 bases between the germline ends. The CDR3 coding sequence is TGCGCCAGCAGCCAAGGAGACGCGACAGACTATGGCTACACCTTC. Protein product: CASSQGDATDYGYTF.

The rearrangement uses TRBV9 and TRBJ1-4; 11 bases line up with TRBD1. Germline CDR1 reads SGDLS; CDR2 reads YYNGEE. The CDR3 runs to 15 residues. V gave up 3 bases and J gave up 5 bases; unmatched junction bases: 3. The CDR3 region is CASSADRGRNEKLFF. The CDR3 DNA is TGTGCCAGCAGCGCGGACAGGGGGCGGAATGAAAAACTGTTTTTT. The entire variable domain, with the rest obtained from reference TRBV9 and TRBJ1-4, is as follows: DSGVTQTPKHLITATGQRVTLRCSPRSGDLSVYWYQQSLDQGLQFLIQYYNGEERAKGNILERFSAQQFPDLHSELNLSSLELGDSALYFCASSADRGRNEKLFFGSGTQLSVL.

V and J are TRBV4-1 and TRBJ2-6, with D hard to call. The CDR3 sequence is 20 residues long. Looked up from germline, CDR1 is MGHRA and CDR2 is YSYEKL. V was pared by 1 base and J by 0 bases, with 19 bases between. The CDR3 is CASSQVEEDKSSSGANVLTF. DNA for the CDR3: TGCGCCAGCAGCCAAGTCGAAGAGGATAAGTCCAGCTCTGGGGCCAACGTCCTGACTTTC.

The genes are TRBV27 and TRBJ1-2, with 8 bases identical to TRBD1. V shed 5 bases, J shed 4 bases, and the junction held 9 bases outside the gene matches. There are 15 residues in the CDR3. Germline loops: CDR1 MNHEY, CDR2 SMNVEV (reference sequence). The DNA for the CDR3 is TGTGCCAGCAGTCCACGGACAGGGTGGCCCTATGGCTACACCTTC. It encodes CASSPRTGWPYGYTF.

The chain carries TRBV5-1 and TRBJ1-2; D gene unclear. The CDR3 sequence is 12 residues long. The V end was cut by 5 bases, the J end by 8 bases, with 13 bases between. Germline CDR1 is SGHRS and CDR2 is YFSETQ. The CDR3 bases are TGCGCCAGCAGGGAGGGAGTGAGCGGCTACACCTTC. As protein: CASREGVSGYTF.

This chain links TRBV4-2 with TRBJ2-3; TRBD2 agrees at 11 bases. Looked up from germline, CDR1 is LGHNA and CDR2 is YNFKEQ. V dropped 2 bases and J dropped 4; count of bases not matched to a gene: 2. The CDR3 spans 15 residues. DNA for the CDR3: TGTGCCAGCAGCCAAATTAGCGGGGGGGCAGATACGCAGTATTTT. It specifies CASSQISGGADTQYF.

V is TRBV7-9 and J is TRBJ1-4; 8 positions match TRBD1. After removal of 5 bases from V and 11 bases from J, the junction contained 10 bases not matched to a gene. The CDR3 runs 14 residues. Germline V gene sequence: CDR1 SEHNR, CDR2 FQNEAQ (reference sequence). CDR3 in DNA: TGTGCCAGCAGCCAGAACGGACAGGGTTTGAAACTGTTTTTT. Its protein is CASSQNGQGLKLFF.

This rearrangement joins TRBV5-1 to TRBJ2-2; TRBD1 matches 9 bases. CDR1 and CDR2 from the germline V gene are SGHRS and YFSETQ. This CDR3 comprises 14 residues. V lost 5 bases, J lost 4 bases, and 3 bases stayed unmatched. DNA for the CDR3: TGCGCCAGCAGTCAGACAGGGGGCACCGGGGAGCTGTTTTTT. It yields the protein CASSQTGGTGELFF.

The chain combines TRBV6-5 with TRBJ1-6; D remains unclear. The CDR3 sequence is 15 residues long. CDR1 and CDR2 from the germline V gene are MNHEY and SVGAGI. V was cut by 10 bases and J by 0 bases, with 13 bases left in between. CDR3 nucleotides: TGTGCCACCCGACCGACTTTCTCCTATAATTCACCCCTCCACTTT. Translating gives CATRPTFSYNSPLHF.

This clone was observed a single time. The chain carries TRBV5-4 and TRBJ2-1; possible D gene TRBD2, 7 bases. Per the germline V gene, CDR1 is SGHNT and CDR2 is YYREEE (reference sequence). This CDR3 is built from 16 residues. V was clipped by 7 bases and J by 5 bases, with 22 bases between them. In DNA form, the CDR3 reads TGTGCCAGCGGGGGCGCGGGGGCCGCGATGAACAATGAGCAGTTCTTC. This translates into CASGGAGAAMNNEQFF. The variable domain in full, completed from reference TRBV5-4 and TRBJ2-1, reads ETGVTQSPTHLIKTRGQQVTLRCSSQSGHNTVSWYQQALGQGPQFIFQYYREEENGRGNFPPRFSGLQFPNYSSELNVNALELDDSALYLCASGGAGAAMNNEQFFGPGTRLTVL.

This sequence joins TRBV6-5 and TRBJ1-2; 8 bases line up with TRBD1. The V gene end was trimmed by 0 bases and the J gene end by 5 bases; junction bases not matched to a gene: 5. The CDR3 has 15 amino acids. Looked up from germline, CDR1 is MNHEY and CDR2 is SVGAGI. The CDR3 region has the DNA TGTGCCAGCAGTTACTCGACAGGGGCTGGGTATGGCTACACCTTC. It encodes CASSYSTGAGYGYTF.

The V call is TRBV3-1 (or the pseudogene TRBV3-2), the J call TRBJ2-1; 10 bases map to TRBD1. The CDR3 has 16 residues. Germline lookup yields CDR1 LGHDT and CDR2 YNNKEL (reference sequence). J gave up 10 bases and V 4 bases, and 13 bases lay outside the gene matches. The CDR3 DNA reads TGTGCCAGCAGCCCATTAAGGACAGGGGGTTCGGAAGAGCAGTTCTTC. This sequence encodes CASSPLRTGGSEEQFF.

The chain recombines TRBV7-7 with TRBJ2-3; 8 bases fit TRBD1. V lost 4 bases, J lost 3 bases, and 6 bases stayed unmatched. This CDR3 spans 15 amino acids. Germline V gene lookup returns CDR1 SSHAT and CDR2 FNYEAQ (reference sequence). The CDR3 nucleotides are TGTGCCAGCAGCTCCGGACAGGGCGGAACAGATACGCAGTATTTT. Its translation: CASSSGQGGTDTQYF.

The rearrangement links TRBV2 to TRBJ1-1; a possible D gene is TRBD1 (6 bases). Germline V gene sequence: CDR1 SNHLY, CDR2 FYNNEI. This CDR3 has 14 amino acids. The ends were cut back, 6 bases at V and 3 bases at J, with 14 bases in the middle. CDR3 sequence: CASRYREGDTEAFF. CDR3 coding DNA: TGTGCCAGCAGATACAGGGAGGGGGACACTGAAGCTTTCTTT.

This clone showed up just once. The chain is built from TRBV2 and TRBJ2-1; 8 bases map to TRBD1. The CDR3 sequence is 13 residues long. After removal of 8 bases from V and 5 bases from J, the junction contained 5 bases not matched to a gene. Germline V lookup: CDR1 SNHLY, CDR2 FYNNEI. The CDR3 here is CASGQGANNEQFF. The CDR3 DNA sequence: TGTGCCAGCGGGCAGGGGGCAAACAATGAGCAGTTCTTC. The full variable domain, rest sourced from reference TRBV2 and TRBJ2-1, is EPEVTQTPSHQVTQMGQEVILRCVPISNHLYFYWYRQILGQKVEFLVSFYNNEISEKSEIFDDQFSVERPDGSNFTLKIRSTKLEDSAMYFCASGQGANNEQFFGPGTRLTVL.

The chain couples TRBV25-1 to TRBJ2-1, with TRBD1 identical over 7 bases. The CDR3 length is 12 residues. J lost 10 bases, V lost 10 bases, and 10 bases had no gene match. Germline V CDR1 and CDR2: MGHDK, SYGVNS. DNA of the CDR3: TGTGCCACCCAACAGGGGTTGGGCGAGCAGTTCTTC. It is translated as CATQQGLGEQFF.